This T cell receptor beta chain appears in the sequencing data of a study of shared clonotypes between healthy human individuals. About the research overall: For every donor, three CD4 naive, three CD4 memory, two CD8 naive and one CD8 memory plates were used.

Whole-study results and caveats: Compared with memory subsets, naive subsets generally had larger estimated richness. The naive CD4 repertoires of a few donors were compared, and around 5% of clonotypes were shared.

Germline CDR1 and CDR2: MGHRA and YSYEKL. This CDR3 region has 13 residues. Unmatched junction bases numbered 12, after V lost 9 bases and J lost 7 bases. Running of the assay took place at deep level. The assay was immunoSEQ multiplex PCR, and TCRdb's table has in-frame clones only and misses some. The repertoire includes about 1.9 million clones, just over 90% of them detected once, and more than 1.5% sits in the top ten. Terminally differentiated effector memory CD45RA+ cells were excluded by CCR7 positive selection of CD45RO-negative cells. This clone was seen only once. Its antigen remains unidentified.

The sequenced sample was naive CD8+ T cells from PBMCs. This receptor was obtained from a young man in good health. Some clones in this sample may be carry-over from other donors' samples. J is TRBJ2-7 and V is TRBV4-1; 7 positions match TRBD2. In DNA form, the CDR3 reads TGCGCCAGTGGGGAGGCGGGAGTCAAAGAGCAGTACTTC. This codes for CASGEAGVKEQYF.